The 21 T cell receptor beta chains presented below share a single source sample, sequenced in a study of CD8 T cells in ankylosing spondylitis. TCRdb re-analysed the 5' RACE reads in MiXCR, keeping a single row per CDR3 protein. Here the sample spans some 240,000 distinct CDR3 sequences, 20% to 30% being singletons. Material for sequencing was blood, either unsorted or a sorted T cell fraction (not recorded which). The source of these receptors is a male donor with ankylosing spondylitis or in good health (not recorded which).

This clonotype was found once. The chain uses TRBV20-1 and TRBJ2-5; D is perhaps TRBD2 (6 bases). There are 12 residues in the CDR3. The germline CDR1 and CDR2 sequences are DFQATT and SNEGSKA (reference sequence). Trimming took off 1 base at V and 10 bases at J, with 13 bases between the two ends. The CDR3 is CSARVGGAGQYF. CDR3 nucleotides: TGCAGTGCTAGAGTCGGCGGGGCGGGCCAGTACTTC.

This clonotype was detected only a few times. CDR3 residues: CASTRGALNTEAFF. The CDR3 DNA sequence: TGTGCCAGCACCCGAGGAGCCCTGAACACTGAAGCTTTCTTT. This chain joins TRBV6-1 and TRBJ1-1; no clear D. Germline CDR1 is MNHNS and CDR2 is SASEGT. This CDR3 is built from 14 residues. The V end was cut by 7 bases, the J end by 0 bases, with 12 bases between.

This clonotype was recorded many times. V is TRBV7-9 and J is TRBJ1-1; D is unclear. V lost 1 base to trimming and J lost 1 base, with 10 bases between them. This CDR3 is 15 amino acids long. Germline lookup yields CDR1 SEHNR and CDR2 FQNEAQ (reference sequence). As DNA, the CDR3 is TGTGCCAGCAGCTTAGTTTTTGCGGGGAACACTGAAGCTTTCTTT. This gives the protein CASSLVFAGNTEAFF.

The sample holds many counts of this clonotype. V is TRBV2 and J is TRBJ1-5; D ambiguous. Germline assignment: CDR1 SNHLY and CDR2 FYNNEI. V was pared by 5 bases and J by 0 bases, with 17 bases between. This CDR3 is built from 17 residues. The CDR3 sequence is CASSPEGLTISNQPQHF. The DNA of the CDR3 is TGTGCCAGCAGTCCCGAGGGCCTCACAATTAGCAATCAGCCCCAGCATTTT.

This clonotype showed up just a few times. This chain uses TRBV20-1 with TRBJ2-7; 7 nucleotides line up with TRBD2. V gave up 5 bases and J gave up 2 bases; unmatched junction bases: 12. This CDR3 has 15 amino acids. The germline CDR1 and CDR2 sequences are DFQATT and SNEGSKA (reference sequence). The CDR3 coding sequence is TGCAGTGCTCCCACCGTGGCTAGCGGAGCCTACGAGCAGTACTTC. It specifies CSAPTVASGAYEQYF.

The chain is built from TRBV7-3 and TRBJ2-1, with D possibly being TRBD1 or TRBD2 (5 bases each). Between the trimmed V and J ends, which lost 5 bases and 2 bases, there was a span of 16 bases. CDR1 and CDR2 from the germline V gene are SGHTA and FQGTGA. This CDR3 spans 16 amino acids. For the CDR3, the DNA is TGTGCCAGCAGCAACGAAATGGGACCGCCCTACAATGAGCAGTTCTTC. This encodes CASSNEMGPPYNEQFF.

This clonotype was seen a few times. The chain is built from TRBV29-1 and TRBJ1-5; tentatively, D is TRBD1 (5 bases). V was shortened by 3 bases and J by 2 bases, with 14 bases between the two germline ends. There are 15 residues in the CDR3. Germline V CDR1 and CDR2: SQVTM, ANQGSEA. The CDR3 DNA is TGCAGCGTTGAGGGTGGGCCGGGGGGCAATCAGCCCCAGCATTTT. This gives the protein CSVEGGPGGNQPQHF.

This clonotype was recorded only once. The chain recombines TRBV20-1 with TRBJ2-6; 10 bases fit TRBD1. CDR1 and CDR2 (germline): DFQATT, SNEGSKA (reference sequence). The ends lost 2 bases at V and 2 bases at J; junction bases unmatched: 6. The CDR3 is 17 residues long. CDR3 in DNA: TGCAGTGCTAGACCACCTGGGACAGGGGCTGGGGCCAACGTCCTGACTTTC. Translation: CSARPPGTGAGANVLTF.

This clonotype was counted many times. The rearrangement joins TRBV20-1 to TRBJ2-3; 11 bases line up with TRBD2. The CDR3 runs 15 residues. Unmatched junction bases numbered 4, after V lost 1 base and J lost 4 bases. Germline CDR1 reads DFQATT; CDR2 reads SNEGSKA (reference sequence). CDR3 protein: CSARAPGLAADTQYF. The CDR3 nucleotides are TGCAGTGCTAGAGCTCCGGGACTAGCGGCAGATACGCAGTATTTT.

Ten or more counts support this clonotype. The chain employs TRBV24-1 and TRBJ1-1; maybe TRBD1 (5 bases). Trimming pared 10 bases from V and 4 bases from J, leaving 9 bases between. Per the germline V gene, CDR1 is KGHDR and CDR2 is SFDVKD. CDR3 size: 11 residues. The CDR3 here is CATSRGTEAFF. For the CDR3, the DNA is TGTGCCACAAGTAGGGGCACTGAAGCTTTCTTT.

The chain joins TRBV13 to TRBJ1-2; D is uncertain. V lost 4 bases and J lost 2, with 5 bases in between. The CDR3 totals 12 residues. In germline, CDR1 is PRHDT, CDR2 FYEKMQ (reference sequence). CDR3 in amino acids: CASSSMNYGYTF. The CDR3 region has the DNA TGTGCCAGCAGCTCCATGAACTATGGCTACACCTTC.

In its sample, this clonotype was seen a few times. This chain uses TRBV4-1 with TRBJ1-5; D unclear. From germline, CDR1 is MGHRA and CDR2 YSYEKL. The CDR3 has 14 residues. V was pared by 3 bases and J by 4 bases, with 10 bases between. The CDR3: CASSQLLLNQPQHF. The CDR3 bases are TGCGCCAGCAGCCAGCTCCTCCTTAATCAGCCCCAGCATTTT.

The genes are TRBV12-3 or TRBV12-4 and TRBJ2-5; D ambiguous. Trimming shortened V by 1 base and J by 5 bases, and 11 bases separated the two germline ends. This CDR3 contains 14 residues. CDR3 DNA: TGTGCCAGCAGTTTAGAGATGGCGCTCGAGACCCAGTACTTC. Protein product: CASSLEMALETQYF.

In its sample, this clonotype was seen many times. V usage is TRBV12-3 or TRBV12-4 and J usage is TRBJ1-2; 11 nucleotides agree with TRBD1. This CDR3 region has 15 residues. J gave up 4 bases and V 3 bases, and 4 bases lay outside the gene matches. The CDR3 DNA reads TGTGCCAGCAGTTTGAGGACAGGGGGCAGCTATGGCTACACCTTC. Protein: CASSLRTGGSYGYTF.

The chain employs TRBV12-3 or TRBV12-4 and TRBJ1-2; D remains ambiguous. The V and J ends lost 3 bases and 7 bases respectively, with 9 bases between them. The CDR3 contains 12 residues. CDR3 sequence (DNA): TGTGCCAGCAGTTTGGGTCGGGGTGGCTACACCTTC. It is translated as CASSLGRGGYTF.

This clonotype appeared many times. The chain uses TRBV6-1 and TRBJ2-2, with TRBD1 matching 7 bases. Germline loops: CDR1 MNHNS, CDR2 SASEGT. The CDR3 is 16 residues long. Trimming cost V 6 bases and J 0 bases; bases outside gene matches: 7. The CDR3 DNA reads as TGTGCCAGCAGACCTCTGACAGGGACGAACACCGGGGAGCTGTTTTTT. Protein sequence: CASRPLTGTNTGELFF.

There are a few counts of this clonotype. In DNA form, the CDR3 reads TGTGCCAGCAGTTTAATCGCCAGGGGGACGGGTGGCAATCAGCCCCAGCATTTT. Its translation: CASSLIARGTGGNQPQHF. J is TRBJ1-5 and V is TRBV27; 7 nucleotides align to TRBD1. This CDR3 is built from 18 residues. CDR1 and CDR2 from the germline V gene are MNHEY and SMNVEV (reference sequence). V lost 2 bases and J lost 2; bases outside the gene matches: 12.

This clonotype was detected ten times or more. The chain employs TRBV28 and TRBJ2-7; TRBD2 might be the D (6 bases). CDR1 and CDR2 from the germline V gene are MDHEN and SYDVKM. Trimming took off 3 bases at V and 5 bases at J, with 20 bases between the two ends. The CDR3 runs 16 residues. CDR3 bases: TGTGCCAGCAGTTTCCGTTTCGACGTGGGAGGCCACGAGCAGTACTTC. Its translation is CASSFRFDVGGHEQYF.

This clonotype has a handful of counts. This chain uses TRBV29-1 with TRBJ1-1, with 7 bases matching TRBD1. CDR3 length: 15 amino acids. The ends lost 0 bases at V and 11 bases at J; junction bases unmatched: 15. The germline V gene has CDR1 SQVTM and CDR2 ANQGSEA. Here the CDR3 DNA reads TGCAGCGTTGAAGACCGAGACTGGGACAGAGGCCTGGCTTTCTTT. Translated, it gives CSVEDRDWDRGLAFF.

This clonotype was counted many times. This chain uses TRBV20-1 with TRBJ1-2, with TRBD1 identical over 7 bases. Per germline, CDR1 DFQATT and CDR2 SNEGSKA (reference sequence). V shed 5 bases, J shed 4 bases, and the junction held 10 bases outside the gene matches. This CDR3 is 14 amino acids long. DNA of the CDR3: TGCAGTGCTGTAACAGGGGCGGTGAGCTATGGCTACACCTTC. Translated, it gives CSAVTGAVSYGYTF.

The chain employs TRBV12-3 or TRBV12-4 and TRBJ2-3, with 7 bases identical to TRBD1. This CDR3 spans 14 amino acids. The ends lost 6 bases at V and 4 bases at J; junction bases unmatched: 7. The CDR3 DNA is TGTGCCAGCAGCCGAAGGGGGCAGGCAGATACGCAGTATTTT. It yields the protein CASSRRGQADTQYF.